This T cell receptor beta chain was documented in a study of PD-1 blockade in classical Hodgkin lymphoma. Findings and limits, study-wide: Patients who initiated nivolumab within 1 year of ASCT were excluded. Complete responders entered with baseline diversity on par with newly diagnosed patients, the results showed.

All trial patients relapsed after autologous stem cell transplantation. CD8+ T cells were isolated from thawed PBMCs by magnetic negative selection. On this clone itself: Its specificity is unknown.

The CDR3 is made up of 16 amino acids. CDR1 is MGHRA, CDR2 YSYEKL, per germline. V was cut by 0 bases and J by 4 bases, with 15 bases left in between. This table comes from immunoSEQ multiplex PCR, and its TCRdb copy is limited to in-frame clones, with some not included. This sample has over 25,000 clones; around 88% occur once, and the top ten carry 6% to 8%. The rearrangement links TRBV4-1 to TRBJ1-2; D perhaps matches TRBD1 (5 bases). Specimen: CD8+ T cells from blood, collected at baseline. This TCR was sampled from a human donor with classical Hodgkin lymphoma. CDR3 region: CASSQDRGPGPYGYTF. The CDR3 DNA reads TGCGCCAGCAGCCAAGATCGAGGGCCAGGGCCCTATGGCTACACCTTC.